This T cell receptor (beta chain) was recorded in a study of OX40 agonist ivuxolimab in advanced cancers. Regarding the complete study: Ivuxolimab was a fully human IgG2 agonistic monoclonal antibody targeting the costimulatory receptor OX40 (CD134). The paper reports the monotherapy dose-escalation portion (N of about 52 patients) of the phase I ivuxolimab trial. In the dose-escalation cohort, approximately 80% of patients were male, and the mean age was around 65 years with a range of about 20 to 90. Among the roughly 52 dose-escalation patients, roughly 20 had hepatocellular carcinoma, about 15 melanoma, 9 renal cell carcinoma and 9 head and neck cancer. Intravenous ivuxolimab was administered to patients every 2 weeks at six dose levels: 0.01, 0.1, 0.3, 1.5, 3 and 10 mg/kg. The purpose of peripheral TCRbeta sequencing was to test whether ivuxolimab changed TCR sequence diversity and led to clonal T-cell expansion. Patients were allowed to have had prior anti-PD-1, anti-PD-L1 or anti-CTLA-4 therapy, and approximately 40% of the dose-escalation patients had been treated with checkpoint inhibitors. Partial responses occurred in three dose-escalation patients: two with cutaneous melanoma and one with hepatocellular carcinoma.

The trial excluded patients who had a history of autoimmune disease or who were on systemic immunosuppression. Peripheral blood for TCR sequencing was drawn from every dose cohort at baseline, at cycle 4 day 1 and at cycle 7 day 1. The samples were drawn from a first-in-human, open-label, multicenter phase I dose-escalation trial of ivuxolimab. Adults with locally advanced or metastatic melanoma, renal cell carcinoma, hepatocellular carcinoma or head and neck squamous cell carcinoma were enrolled in the trial. Before TCR sequencing, CD4+ and CD8+ T cells were separately sorted from peripheral blood. Overall study results and their limits: The antigen specificity of the clonally expanded peripheral T cells was not determined. Low levels of normalized T-cell clonal expansion were also seen in some patients who did not respond. After ivuxolimab, CD8+ T cells had more expanded clones than CD4+ T cells on average. At doses of 0.1 to 3.0 mg/kg, clonal expansion of both CD4+ and CD8+ blood T cells was observed from baseline to week 6. In the 0.1-3.0 mg/kg groups, partial responders were among the patients with the lowest normalized peripheral clonal expansion, particularly in CD8+ T cells.

Trimming removed 1 base from V and 1 base from J, leaving 11 bases between the germline ends. The germline V gene sets CDR1 to SGHAT and CDR2 to FQNNGV. The CDR3 runs 16 residues from the cysteine to the phenylalanine. Only the CDR3 portion is preserved as DNA: 48 bases, with reading frame beginning at the first base. Genomic DNA was extracted from sorted cells for sequencing of the TCRbeta CDR3 region. The immunoSEQ Assay was used for sequencing of TCRbeta CDR3 regions. TCRdb obtained this table from immuneACCESS and retained in-frame rearrangements with V and J assigned. These tables miss some clones; where compared with another copy, unresolved V genes account for less than half of the shortfall, and the remainder is unexplained. A total of 74,000 or so clones appear in this sample, 70% to 90% of them only once. 2% to 2.5% of the sample rests with the top ten. This clone was seen once. It lacks a known antigen. No much larger clone is present one base from it, and per-base qualities are unavailable.

The source material was CD4+ or CD8+ T cells sorted from blood, sampled in a trial of the OX40 agonist ivuxolimab. The sequence derives from an adult with an advanced solid tumor such as melanoma, head and neck, liver or kidney cancer. Rearrangement joined TRBV11-2 to TRBJ1-3; the D gene is not confidently resolved. The DNA reads TGTGCCAGCAGCTTAGGGGGTGATGTTTCTGGAAACACCATATATTTT. This yields the protein CASSLGGDVSGNTIYF.